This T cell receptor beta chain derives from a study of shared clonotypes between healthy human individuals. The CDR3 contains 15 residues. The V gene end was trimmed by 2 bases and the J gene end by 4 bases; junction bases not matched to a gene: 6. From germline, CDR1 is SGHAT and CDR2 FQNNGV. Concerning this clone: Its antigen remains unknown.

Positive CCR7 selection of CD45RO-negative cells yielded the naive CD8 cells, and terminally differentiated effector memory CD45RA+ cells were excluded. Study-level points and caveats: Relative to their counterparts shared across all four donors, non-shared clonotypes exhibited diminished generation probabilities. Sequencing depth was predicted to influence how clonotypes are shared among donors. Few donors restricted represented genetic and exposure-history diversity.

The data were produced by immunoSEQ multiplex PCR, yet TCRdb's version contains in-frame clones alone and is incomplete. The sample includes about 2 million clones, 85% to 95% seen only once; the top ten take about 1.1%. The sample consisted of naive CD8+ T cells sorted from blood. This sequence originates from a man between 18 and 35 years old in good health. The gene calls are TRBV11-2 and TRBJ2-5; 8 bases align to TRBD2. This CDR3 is CASSLPGTSRETQYF. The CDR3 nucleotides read TGTGCCAGCAGCTTACCCGGGACTAGTCGAGAGACCCAGTACTTC.